The subject of this entry is one T cell receptor beta chain. Antigen: not known. After removal of 4 bases from V and 6 bases from J, the junction contained 5 bases not matched to a gene. From germline, CDR1 is SGHRS and CDR2 YFSETQ. The CDR3 totals 13 residues. These data come from a study of beta chain features in type 1 diabetes. Study-wide results and caveats: Shorter TCRB CDR3s, moderately but significantly so, marked every one of the four CD4+ subsets in Type 1 diabetes patients. A PCR bias possibly favoring shorter templates would apply equally to patients and controls.

Purities in excess of 98% were seen in all sorted populations. TCRB transcripts that were expressed got sequenced, as all of the isolated RNA had been reverse transcribed. Sequencing used immunoSEQ multiplex PCR; TCRdb keeps in-frame clones, though not all of them. The sample includes approximately 26,000 clones, almost 65% seen only once; the top ten take approximately 2.5%. This clonotype was sampled from a woman aged 25 to 39 with type 1 diabetes. The chain uses TRBV5-1 and TRBJ1-2; 8 nucleotides agree with TRBD1. The sequencing input was Tregs from blood. CDR3 sequence reads: CASSIQGGDGYTF. CDR3 DNA: TGCGCCAGCAGCATACAGGGGGGAGATGGCTACACCTTC.